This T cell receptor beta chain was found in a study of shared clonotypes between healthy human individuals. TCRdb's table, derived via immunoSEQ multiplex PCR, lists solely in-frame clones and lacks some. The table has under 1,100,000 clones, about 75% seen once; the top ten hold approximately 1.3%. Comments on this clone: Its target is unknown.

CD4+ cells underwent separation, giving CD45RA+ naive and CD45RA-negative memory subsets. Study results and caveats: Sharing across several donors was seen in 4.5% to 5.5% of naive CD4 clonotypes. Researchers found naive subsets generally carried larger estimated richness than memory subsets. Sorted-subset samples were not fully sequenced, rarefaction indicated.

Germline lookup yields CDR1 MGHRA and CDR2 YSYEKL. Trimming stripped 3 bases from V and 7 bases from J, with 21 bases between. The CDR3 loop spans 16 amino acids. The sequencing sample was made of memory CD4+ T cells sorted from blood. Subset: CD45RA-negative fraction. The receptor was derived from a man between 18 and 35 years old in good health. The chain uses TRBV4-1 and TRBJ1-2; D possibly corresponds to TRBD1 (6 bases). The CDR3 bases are TGCGCCAGCAGCCACCAACAGGGTCGGGAGGTTCGTGGCTACACCTTC. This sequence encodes CASSHQQGREVRGYTF.